This T cell receptor beta chain was identified during a study of shared clonotypes between healthy human individuals. Germline V CDR1 and CDR2: SGHRS, YFSETQ. CDR3 length: 15 residues. As concerns this clone: One end of the junction varies from germline; a read error may be responsible.

Ten immunoSEQ deep assay plates held the unsorted PBMC DNA. Here immunoSEQ multiplex PCR was the method, and the copy in TCRdb shows in-frame clones only, minus some. Of 400,000 to 500,000 clones listed, 70% to 80% are singletons. The chain has TRBV5-1 and TRBJ2-7, with 8 positions matching TRBD1. What was sequenced was PBMCs. The source of this sequence is a woman aged 35 to 49 in good health. Some clones in this sample may be carry-over from other donors' samples. The CDR3 bases are TGCGCCAGCAGCTTCGGGACAGGTTCCTCCCACGAGCAGTACTTC. It is translated as CASSFGTGSSHEQYF.